The T cell receptor beta chain under discussion was sequenced for a study of T cells in Graves' hyperthyroidism and ophthalmopathy (dated by TCRdb to between 2019 and 2020). Some background on the complete study: Peripheral blood samples were taken at the time of initial diagnosis, prior to any treatment. The paper reports TCR Vbeta CDR3 sequencing of fewer than 150 peripheral blood samples: approximately 41 ophthalmopathy, roughly 74 hyperthyroidism and 17 progressor patients. In more than five Graves' hyperthyroidism patients, the study also compared T-cell repertoires from thyroid tissue with T-cell repertoires from blood. Prospective prediction of ophthalmopathy was tested in an independent validation cohort of 18 to 20 hyperthyroidism patients and 15 to 17 patients who later progressed to ophthalmopathy. After sampling, hyperthyroidism patients received methimazole starting at 30 mg daily, and ophthalmopathy patients received high-dose intravenous methylprednisolone. The approximately 95 discovery patients were divided at random into training and test sets in a 7:3 ratio. TCR V-J signatures able to tell the groups apart were searched for in a discovery cohort of 100 or so patients, of whom more than 40 had Graves' ophthalmopathy and 57 had stable Graves' hyperthyroidism.

From the cysteine up to the phenylalanine, the CDR3 has a length of 13 residues. The sequence is cut down to CDR3 DNA, 39 bases in frame from base 1. Trimmed from V: 4 bases; trimmed from J: 7 bases; junction bases lacking a gene match: 6. Stable Graves' hyperthyroidism was defined as the absence of progression to ophthalmopathy over 18 months of follow-up. Hyperthyroidism patients were newly diagnosed, had a disease duration of under 2 months, and were aged 18 to 65 years. Exclusion was applied to patients with uncontrolled infections, other autoimmune diseases, pregnancy or lactation. Diagnoses were based on clinical symptoms, serum thyroxine and TRAb, thyroid ultrasound and orbital computed tomography. PBMCs were isolated from about 10 ml of fresh peripheral blood by Ficoll-Paque density gradient centrifugation. Total RNA was extracted using Trizol reagent, and RNA quality was assessed on an Agilent 2100 Bioanalyzer.

This clonotype was picked up many times. Its antigen is still unknown. No qualities accompany the bases; no much larger clone lies one base away. Broad study findings and their caveats: In validation, the model predicted progression to ophthalmopathy with approximately 69% sensitivity and 72% to 85% specificity, a median of 6.5 months before onset. No statistical method was used to fix the sample size in advance, and group allocation was not hidden from the investigators. Ophthalmopathy was separated from stable hyperthyroidism by a 13 V-J signature model, with approximately 89% sensitivity and roughly 81% specificity obtained in cross-validation and 80%/75% obtained in testing. Most expanded thyroid clonotypes (frequency above 0.001) were also detected in blood, suggesting blood repertoires may reflect thyroid immune responses.

The TCR beta CDR3 regions were amplified from RNA transcripts. The first round of RT-PCR for the TCR CDR3 was performed with the HTBI primer set and the Qiagen OneStep RT-PCR kit. Libraries were constructed in a second round of multiplex PCR, after which size selection and purification were performed. The libraries were sequenced on an Illumina HiSeq2000 using paired-end 100 bp reads. The study's own analysis went as follows. Raw data were processed with SOAPnuke, discarding reads with adapters, uncalled bases, mean Phred below 15, or no exact constant-primer or identifier match. High-quality paired reads were merged using COPE v1.2.5, and each unique nucleotide sequence was defined as a clonotype. MiTCR v1.1 was used to align the clonotypes against IMGT TRBV, TRBD and TRBJ reference segments. The analysis included only V-J combinations with a frequency above 0.0001, which together covered more than 98% of the repertoires. A TCS score was defined as the ratio between F50 (clonal expansion) and ExV (chaos), using BLOSUM62-based TCRdist between CDR3 peptides within each V-J. Welch's t-statistics and random forest reduced fewer than 550 V-J features to about 13, which were used in a naive Bayes classifier (R e1071). TCRdb cleaned the public reads at Q25 with fastp, built clones with MiXCR and kept in-frame beta chains. Rows are combined by CDR3 protein, so each entry shows the most common genes and DNA. None of the V and J calls come from the authors' own analysis; TCRdb made them. The sample table records about 560,000 distinct CDR3 sequences; over 15% of these occur just once. Jointly, the top ten make up about 20% of the sample.

The chain was built from TRBV12-3 or TRBV12-4 and TRBJ2-7, and 8 junctional nucleotides match TRBD2. The sequencing input was blood. The clonotype was recovered from a woman aged 18-35 years with Graves' hyperthyroidism. The DNA sequence is TGTGCCAGCAGTTGGGGGACTAGATGGGAGCAGTACTTC. It is translated as CASSWGTRWEQYF.